The rows below give T cell receptor beta chains drawn from one sample of a study of CD8+ T cells in alopecia areata. Profiling relied on immunoSEQ multiplex PCR, and the TCRdb table lists in-frame clones only, not all of them. The data contain approximately 99,000 clones, roughly 55% of them singletons. Material: NKG2D-low CD8+ T cells sorted from blood. The receptors come from a human donor with alopecia areata. The CDR3 runs from the conserved cysteine through the conserved F or W.

J gene: TRBJ2-2; V gene: TRBV29-1; CDR3 protein: CSAEGLADTGELFF
J gene: TRBJ1-2; V gene: TRBV7-9; CDR3 protein: CASSAGLAGGRNYGYTF
J gene: TRBJ2-1; V gene: TRBV5-6; CDR3 protein: CASSLITSGIYNEQFF
J gene: TRBJ2-5; V gene: TRBV13; CDR3 protein: CASRPRTSQETQYF
J gene: TRBJ2-7; V gene: TRBV27; CDR3 protein: CASRRLSDYEQYF
J gene: TRBJ2-1; V gene: TRBV29-1; CDR3 protein: CSASLRGGNEQFF
J gene: TRBJ2-1; V gene: TRBV7-2; CDR3 protein: CASSLAINPGDEQFF
J gene: TRBJ2-7; V gene: TRBV5-4; CDR3 protein: CASSPGHGYEQYF
J gene: TRBJ1-1; V gene: TRBV5-1; CDR3 protein: CASSLDLGMNTEAFF
J gene: TRBJ2-5; V gene: TRBV7-9; CDR3 protein: CASGILDRDPLTETQYF
J gene: TRBJ2-1; V gene: TRBV29-1; CDR3 protein: CSVDHNEQFF
J gene: TRBJ1-1; V gene: TRBV30; CDR3 protein: CAWSVSGMAEAFF
J gene: TRBJ1-1; V gene: TRBV19; CDR3 protein: CASSRLGGVNEAFF
J gene: TRBJ1-1; V gene: TRBV27; CDR3 protein: CASMRHSEAFF
J gene: TRBJ2-3; V gene: TRBV6-6; CDR3 protein: CASSYSSGIVDTQYF
J gene: TRBJ2-1; V gene: TRBV4-1; CDR3 protein: CASSQASGGEQFF
J gene: TRBJ2-7; V gene: TRBV4-1; CDR3 protein: CASSPRSSGAYEQYF
J gene: TRBJ1-1; V gene: TRBV7-6; CDR3 protein: CASSLLRKNLNTEAFF
J gene: TRBJ1-5; V gene: TRBV29-1; CDR3 protein: CSVQTGGNNQPQHF
J gene: TRBJ1-2; V gene: TRBV29-1; CDR3 protein: CSVTRDSSLGYTF
J gene: TRBJ2-1; V gene: TRBV25-1; CDR3 protein: CASSGSLRGDEQFF
J gene: TRBJ2-7; V gene: TRBV9; CDR3 protein: CASSETGSTYEQYF
J gene: TRBJ2-2; V gene: TRBV5-1; CDR3 protein: CASSPRTGVSPRPGELFF
J gene: TRBJ2-1; V gene: TRBV7-6; CDR3 protein: CASSLVPNEQFF
J gene: TRBJ2-1; V gene: TRBV7-9; CDR3 protein: CASSLASQGRFF